The 2 T cell receptor beta chains listed next were all sequenced from one sample in a study of blood T cell repertoires in COVID-19. TCRdb keeps only in-frame clones here, not all; method: immunoSEQ multiplex PCR. The repertoire holds fewer than 500,000 clones, with 80% to 90% as singletons. The sequenced sample was peripheral blood. These receptors were obtained from a woman aged 25 to 39 with acute or convalescent COVID-19.

This clone was found once. CDR3: CASSFGRHEAFF. The DNA of the CDR3 is TGTGCCAGCAGCTTCGGGAGGCACGAAGCTTTCTTT. The rearrangement joins TRBV5-6 to TRBJ1-1; D is ambiguous. With 2 bases removed from V and 8 bases from J, the gap between germline ends came to 10 bases. The CDR3 is 12 amino acids. Germline assignment: CDR1 SGHDT and CDR2 YYEEEE.

The chain uses TRBV7-6 and TRBJ2-1; 14 positions agree with TRBD2. Germline V CDR1 and CDR2: SGHVS, FNYEAQ. This CDR3 contains 18 residues. Trimming took 0 bases from V and 10 from J; bases not matched to a gene: 11. The CDR3 region has the DNA TGTGCCAGCAGCTTAGCAGATATCGGGACTAGCGGGGGTGGAGAGCAGTTCTTC. Its translation is CASSLADIGTSGGGEQFF.